This TCR beta chain was captured by sequencing in a study of T cells in Graves' hyperthyroidism and ophthalmopathy. Across the study: Peripheral blood samples were taken at initial diagnosis, prior to any treatment.

Trimming took off 1 base at V and 6 bases at J, with 17 bases between the two ends. The CDR3 is 16 amino acids. From germline, CDR1 is SGDLS and CDR2 YYNGEE. The authors deemed Graves' hyperthyroidism stable absent ophthalmopathy progression within 18 months. Clinicians diagnosed patients from clinical symptoms, serum thyroxine and TRAb, thyroid ultrasound and orbital computed tomography. This clonotype was counted many times. Its antigen is unknown. Findings and limits, study-wide: Onset of ophthalmopathy came a median approximately 6.8 months after the model predicted it.

RNA transcripts gave rise to amplified TCR beta CDR3 regions. First-round RT-PCR targeting the TCR CDR3 was performed with the HTBI primer set. Via MiXCR, TCRdb re-called the multiplex PCR reads, giving one row per CDR3 protein. The sample consists of approximately 410,000 distinct CDR3 sequences, roughly 13% of them appearing once. This receptor was identified in a woman aged 18-30 years with Graves' hyperthyroidism. Material: blood. This chain joins TRBV9 and TRBJ2-1; D is possibly TRBD2 (7 bases). The CDR3 loop is CASSVSKGGAGNEQFF. CDR3 in DNA: TGTGCCAGCAGCGTATCCAAAGGGGGGGCCGGCAATGAGCAGTTCTTC.